A single sample is the source of the 28 T cell receptor beta chains below, sequenced in a study of shared clonotypes between healthy human individuals. Repertoires were generated with immunoSEQ multiplex PCR, while TCRdb's copy carries only in-frame clones and drops some. The sample shows 600,000 to 700,000 clones, 73% of them seen only once. Sequenced input: memory CD4+ T cells sorted from blood. Subset given: CD45RA-negative fraction. Source of these receptors: a woman in her 30s in good health.

This chain links TRBV5-6 with TRBJ1-2; D gene ambiguous. This CDR3 has 17 amino acids. V lost 2 bases, J lost 1 base, and 18 bases lay in between. Germline V gene sequence: CDR1 SGHDT, CDR2 YYEEEE. The CDR3 coding sequence is TGTGCCAGCAGCTTATTTGGGATCCAAAGATTTAACTATGGCTACACCTTC. It translates to CASSLFGIQRFNYGYTF.

This clone was seen only once. The sample holds other DNA sequences that translate to the same CDR3. DNA for the CDR3: TGTGCCAGCAGCTTGGTGGGGGAGACCCAGTACTTC. Translating it yields CASSLVGETQYF. The chain links TRBV5-4 to TRBJ2-5; D gene unclear. The CDR3 loop spans 12 amino acids. Per germline, CDR1 SGHNT and CDR2 YYREEE (reference sequence). Trimming cost V 0 bases and J 5 bases, with 5 bases left between them.

The chain combines TRBV10-2 with TRBJ1-5, with 9 bases identical to TRBD1. Germline V gives CDR1 WSHSY, CDR2 SAAADI. V gave up 1 base and J gave up 3 bases; unmatched junction bases: 7. The CDR3 has 17 amino acids. The CDR3 sequence is CASSELPGTGPNQPQHF. For the CDR3, the DNA is TGCGCCAGCAGTGAGTTGCCCGGGACAGGGCCCAATCAGCCCCAGCATTTT.

The chain joins TRBV13 to TRBJ2-7; D unclear. The ends were cut back, 2 bases at V and 6 bases at J, with 5 bases in the middle. Germline loops: CDR1 PRHDT, CDR2 FYEKMQ (reference sequence). The length of the CDR3 is 11 residues. This CDR3 is CASSLLGEQYF. Here the CDR3 DNA reads TGTGCCAGCAGCTTACTCGGCGAGCAGTACTTC.

The chain couples TRBV5-1 to TRBJ2-5; possibly TRBD1 or TRBD2 for D (5 bases each). Trimming took off 4 bases at V and 2 bases at J, with 12 bases between the two ends. This CDR3 comprises 14 residues. Germline V lookup: CDR1 SGHRS, CDR2 YFSETQ. As DNA, the CDR3 is TGCGCCAGCAGCACGGGGACGCCACAAGAGACCCAGTACTTC. Its protein product is CASSTGTPQETQYF.

In its sample, this clone was seen once. This chain uses TRBV14 with TRBJ2-7; 10 positions match TRBD2. V dropped 1 base and J dropped 4; count of bases not matched to a gene: 10. The CDR3 runs 17 residues. The germline gives CDR1 SGHDN, CDR2 FVKESK. CDR3 DNA sequence: TGTGCCAGCAGCCAAGGGCGGAGTAGCGGGAGGTTGTACGAGCAGTACTTC. As protein: CASSQGRSSGRLYEQYF.

The chain links TRBV28 to TRBJ2-7; D may be TRBD1 (6 bases). Trimming left V 2 bases short and J 1 base short, with 12 bases between. The CDR3 spans 15 residues. Germline V gene sequence: CDR1 MDHEN, CDR2 SYDVKM. The chain's CDR3 is CASSLAGDRSYEQYF. As DNA, the CDR3 is TGTGCCAGCAGTTTAGCAGGGGACCGTTCCTACGAGCAGTACTTC. The full variable domain, rest sourced from reference TRBV28 and TRBJ2-7, is DVKVTQSSRYLVKRTGEKVFLECVQDMDHENMFWYRQDPGLGLRLIYFSYDVKMKEKGDIPEGYSVSREKKERFSLILESASTNQTSMYLCASSLAGDRSYEQYFGPGTRLTVT.

The chain carries TRBV7-6 and TRBJ1-4; no reliable D call. V lost 5 bases and J lost 8, with 15 bases in between. The CDR3 is 14 residues long. The germline V gene has CDR1 SGHVS and CDR2 FNYEAQ. The CDR3 DNA is TGTGCCAGCAGCGCCCTTGGGCAGCGGGAAAAACTGTTTTTT. Protein sequence: CASSALGQREKLFF.

The chain carries TRBV5-6 and TRBJ2-5; D remains unclear. V was pared by 3 bases and J by 2 bases, with 11 bases between. The CDR3 has 14 amino acids. CDR1 is SGHDT, CDR2 YYEEEE, per germline. CDR3 DNA: TGTGCCAGCAGCTCGAGGACGGTTCAAGAGACCCAGTACTTC. This sequence encodes CASSSRTVQETQYF.

The rearrangement joins TRBV7-9 to TRBJ2-2; 8 bases align to TRBD2. Germline trimming cut 5 bases from V and 0 bases from J; bases unmatched to any gene: 2. Germline V gene sequence: CDR1 SEHNR, CDR2 FQNEAQ (reference sequence). This CDR3 is built from 15 residues. CDR3 loop: CASSRLASNTGELFF. CDR3 bases: TGTGCCAGCAGCCGACTAGCGTCGAACACCGGGGAGCTGTTTTTT. The whole variable domain, remainder taken from reference TRBV7-9 and TRBJ2-2, is DTGVSQNPRHKITKRGQNVTFRCDPISEHNRLYWYRQTLGQGPEFLTYFQNEAQLEKSRLLSDRFSAERPKGSFSTLEIQRTEQGDSAMYLCASSRLASNTGELFFGEGSRLTVL.

The chain has TRBV10-2 and TRBJ2-7; D remains unclear. CDR1 WSHSY and CDR2 SAAADI come from the germline V gene. V lost 2 bases, J lost 10 bases, and 18 bases lay in between. The CDR3 runs to 14 residues. CDR3 region: CASSESSVGTSQYF. CDR3 DNA sequence: TGCGCCAGCAGTGAGAGCTCCGTTGGCACGAGTCAGTACTTC.

Worth noting for this clone: This may stem from a read error, because a much larger clone lies one nucleotide away. Additional DNA sequences in this sample encode the identical CDR3. The V gene is TRBV2, the J gene TRBJ2-7; 8 positions agree with TRBD2. Trimming cost V 8 bases and J 2 bases; bases outside gene matches: 2. Germline assignment: CDR1 SNHLY and CDR2 FYNNEI. This CDR3 has 12 residues. CDR3 residues: CASRGGTYEQYF. CDR3 sequence (DNA): TGTGCCAGCCGGGGGGGGACCTACGAGCAGTACTTC.

As to this clone: The likely explanation is a read error, given a far larger clone one base away. The chain links TRBV7-2 to TRBJ2-7; 7 nucleotides match TRBD1. From germline, CDR1 is SGHTA and CDR2 FQGNSA. The CDR3 is 12 amino acids. V shed 3 bases, J shed 4 bases, and the junction held 0 bases outside the gene matches. DNA for the CDR3: TGTGCCAGCAGCTTGACAGGGTACGAGCAGTACTTC. Translated, it gives CASSLTGYEQYF.

Remarks on this clone: This may be a read error, as it is one base from a much larger clone. Other DNA sequences in the sample encode the same CDR3. The CDR3 is CASRGLAKNIQYF. CDR3 nucleotide sequence: TGTGCCAGCAGGGGGCTAGCCAAAAACATTCAGTACTTC. The chain joins TRBV27 to TRBJ2-4, with D possibly TRBD1 on 5 matching bases. Germline CDR1 MNHEY, CDR2 SMNVEV (reference sequence). V shed 6 bases and J shed 0 bases, with 6 bases lying between them. The CDR3 is 13 residues long.

The genes are TRBV7-6 and TRBJ1-3; no firm D call. With 0 bases removed from V and 4 bases from J, the gap between germline ends came to 7 bases. The CDR3 totals 14 residues. Germline CDR1 SGHVS, CDR2 FNYEAQ. Here the CDR3 DNA reads TGTGCCAGCAGCTTAGCAGGGTGGGGAAACACCATATATTTT. Translation gives CASSLAGWGNTIYF.

The rearrangement uses TRBV7-9 and TRBJ2-3; the D gene is possibly TRBD2 (7 bases). The ends were cut back, 1 base at V and 1 base at J, with 9 bases in the middle. This CDR3 has 15 residues. CDR1 is SEHNR, CDR2 FQNEAQ, per germline (reference sequence). The CDR3 coding sequence is TGTGCCAGCAGCTTAGACGGGGGGCGCACAGATACGCAGTATTTT. Its translation: CASSLDGGRTDTQYF.

The chain combines TRBV2 with TRBJ1-4; D is uncertain. The ends were cut back, 5 bases at V and 13 bases at J, with 14 bases in the middle. The CDR3 contains 12 residues. Per germline, CDR1 SNHLY and CDR2 FYNNEI. DNA for the CDR3: TGTGCCAGCAGTACCGGGCAGACTCGACTGTTTTTT. It encodes CASSTGQTRLFF.

The chain links TRBV5-1 to TRBJ2-1; 13 bases agree with TRBD2. Germline V gene data show CDR1 as SGHRS and CDR2 as YFSETQ. Trimming took 3 bases from V and 5 from J; bases not matched to a gene: 5. CDR3 length: 16 residues. CDR3 loop: CASSWAGTSGNNEQFF. The CDR3 nucleotides read TGCGCCAGCAGCTGGGCCGGGACTAGCGGGAACAATGAGCAGTTCTTC.

This clone was seen a single time. DNA for the CDR3: TGCGCCAGCAGTCGTACAGGGAACACAGATACGCAGTATTTT. Translating gives CASSRTGNTDTQYF. The V and J genes are TRBV5-1 and TRBJ2-3, with D tentatively TRBD1 (6 bases). Trimming removed 5 bases at V and 2 bases at J, with 12 bases between. The CDR3 runs 14 residues. Germline values: CDR1 SGHRS, CDR2 YFSETQ.

V gene TRBV6-1 combines with J gene TRBJ1-5; D might be TRBD1 (5 bases). CDR1 and CDR2 (germline): MNHNS, SASEGT. This CDR3 is built from 15 residues. V lost 6 bases, J lost 7 bases, and 19 bases lay in between. CDR3 DNA: TGTGCCAGCAGCCCATCTTTGGGGGTCCTCCAGCCCCAGCATTTT. It encodes CASSPSLGVLQPQHF.

This chain links TRBV28 with TRBJ2-7; the D gene is possibly TRBD2 (6 bases). Germline CDR1 and CDR2: MDHEN and SYDVKM. Trimming removed 8 bases from V and 0 bases from J, with 14 bases in between. The CDR3 is 14 amino acids. The CDR3 sequence: CASPPRGSSYEQYF. In DNA, the CDR3 is TGTGCCAGCCCCCCACGGGGGAGCTCCTACGAGCAGTACTTC.

Only a few counts were recorded for this clone. This chain uses TRBV29-1 with TRBJ2-2; D remains unclear. The ends were cut back, 4 bases at V and 4 bases at J, with 10 bases in the middle. The CDR3 consists of 13 residues. CDR1 and CDR2 (germline): SQVTM, ANQGSEA. Written as DNA, the CDR3 is TGCAGCGTTGGTCTCTTTGCCACCGGGGAGCTGTTTTTT. Translated, it gives CSVGLFATGELFF.

This clone was seen once. The chain recombines TRBV7-6 with TRBJ1-1; the match to TRBD1 covers 8 bases. The germline V gene has CDR1 SGHVS and CDR2 FNYEAQ. The CDR3 runs 17 residues. Trimming at V came to 0 bases and at J to 2 bases, leaving 8 bases not matched to a gene. In DNA form, the CDR3 reads TGTGCCAGCAGCTTAGCGCCGCTGACAGGGGCCAACACTGAAGCTTTCTTT. Encoded protein: CASSLAPLTGANTEAFF.

CDR3 amino acids: CAISDPGQPKNGAFF. For the CDR3, the DNA is TGTGCCATCAGCGACCCGGGACAGCCCAAAAATGGGGCTTTCTTT. The J gene is TRBJ1-1, the V gene TRBV10-3; 7 bases agree with TRBD1. Losses at the gene ends were 6 bases for V and 11 bases for J; bases not matched to a gene: 18. The length of the CDR3 is 15 residues. CDR1 is ENHRY and CDR2 is SYGVKD in the germline V gene.

V is TRBV5-1 and J is TRBJ2-7; D is uncertain. The germline gives CDR1 SGHRS, CDR2 YFSETQ. Trimming removed 4 bases from V and 0 bases from J, with 23 bases in between. The CDR3 length is 18 residues. CDR3 nucleotides: TGCGCCAGCAGCCTTGGCGGTTCTGGTTGGGGTAGCTCCTACGAGCAGTACTTC. Translating it yields CASSLGGSGWGSSYEQYF.

V and J are TRBV18 and TRBJ2-7; maybe TRBD1 (6 bases). Germline values: CDR1 KGHSH, CDR2 LQKENI. The CDR3 has 15 residues. V was clipped by 4 bases and J by 5 bases, with 18 bases between them. The CDR3 protein is CASSRGWQGWDEQYF. In nucleotides, the CDR3 is TGTGCCAGCTCACGAGGTTGGCAGGGGTGGGACGAGCAGTACTTC.

This clone was recorded only once. The rearrangement links TRBV4-2 to TRBJ2-1, with a tentative D call TRBD1 (6 bases). The germline V gene encodes CDR1 LGHNA and CDR2 YNFKEQ. V was clipped by 0 bases and J by 5 bases, with 20 bases between them. This CDR3 comprises 18 residues. The CDR3 DNA follows: TGTGCCAGCAGCCAAGAAGGGACATTCACGGAGGTCGACAATGAGCAGTTCTTC. Residues: CASSQEGTFTEVDNEQFF.

This clone was counted between two and nine times. V and J are TRBV2 and TRBJ2-2; D call uncertain. V was shortened by 4 bases and J by 4 bases, with 10 bases between the two germline ends. Germline values: CDR1 SNHLY, CDR2 FYNNEI. The CDR3 has 14 amino acids. CDR3 sequence reads: CASSVTKSTGELFF. CDR3 DNA: TGTGCCAGCAGTGTCACGAAATCCACCGGGGAGCTGTTTTTT.